The clone carrying this TCR beta chain appeared once. Antigen specificity is unknown. This record belongs to a study of shared clonotypes between healthy human individuals. The study's findings and limits: Expectations were that clonotype sharing among donors would be affected by sequencing depth.

V gave up 5 bases and J gave up 8 bases, with 16 bases separating them. The CDR3 contains 14 residues. Germline assignment: CDR1 SEHNR and CDR2 FQNEAQ (reference sequence). Once extracted for a subset, genomic DNA was divided evenly among several immunoSEQ plates. The repertoire was sequenced with immunoSEQ multiplex PCR; TCRdb's copy has only in-frame clones and lacks some. The table lists about 640,000 clones, approximately 79% of them singletons. The sequencing sample was made of memory CD4+ T cells sorted from blood. Sample subset: CD45RA-negative fraction. The chain combines TRBV7-9 with TRBJ2-1; D might be TRBD1 (6 bases). The receptor was derived from a young woman in good health. CDR3 protein: CASSNDRIGDEQFF. CDR3 nucleotide sequence: TGTGCCAGCAGCAACGACAGGATCGGGGATGAGCAGTTCTTC.